Listed here are 3 T cell receptor beta chains from one sample, sequenced in a study of shared clonotypes between healthy human individuals. Generated by immunoSEQ multiplex PCR, the TCRdb table keeps only in-frame clones and is missing some. Of millions of clones in the sample, more than 80% are singletons; the top ten hold 0.11% to 0.15%. The sample was naive CD4+ T cells sorted from blood. The subset: CD45RA+ positively selected. Receptors were obtained from a man younger than 35 in good health.

On this clone itself: This sample also contains other DNA sequences that code for the same CDR3. The chain recombines TRBV5-4 with TRBJ2-5; TRBD2 aligns across 15 bases. V shed 2 bases and J 2 bases; nucleotides not matched to a gene: 1. CDR1 and CDR2 (germline): SGHNT, YYREEE (reference sequence). This CDR3 region has 16 residues. DNA for the CDR3: TGTGCCAGCAGCTTTGGGACTAGCGGGGGGCAAGAGACCCAGTACTTC. The encoded protein is CASSFGTSGGQETQYF.

J is TRBJ2-2 and V is TRBV6-6; D call uncertain. V was pared by 6 bases and J by 1 base, with 15 bases between. CDR1 and CDR2 from the germline V gene are MNHNY and SVGAGI (reference sequence). CDR3 length: 16 residues. CDR3 in DNA: TGTGCCAGCAGCTTCGCTCCCCCAGGGAACACCGGGGAGCTGTTTTTT. Amino acids: CASSFAPPGNTGELFF.

This clone was seen a handful of times. This sequence joins TRBV19 and TRBJ2-2; 10 bases line up with TRBD2. The CDR3 spans 15 residues. The V gene's germline CDR1 is LNHDA and CDR2 SQIVND (reference sequence). Trimming at V came to 4 bases and at J to 4 bases, leaving 3 bases not matched to a gene. The CDR3 DNA reads TGTGCCAGTAGTACTAGCGGGGGTGGCACCGGGGAGCTGTTTTTT. As protein: CASSTSGGGTGELFF. The complete variable domain, with remaining parts taken from reference TRBV19 and TRBJ2-2, reads DGGITQSPKYLFRKEGQNVTLSCEQNLNHDAMYWYRQDPGQGLRLIYYSQIVNDFQKGDIAEGYSVSREKKESFPLTVTSAQKNPTAFYLCASSTSGGGTGELFFGEGSRLTVL.